The entry that follows covers one T cell receptor (beta chain) sequence. This clonotype came up many times. The target of this receptor is not known. One base away there is no much larger clone; base qualities are not given. This record comes from a study of spatial heterogeneity in lung cancer (dated by TCRdb to about 2019). Background for the entire study: Beta-chain transcripts were consistently detected in greater numbers than alpha-chain transcripts, which likely reflects a higher abundance of beta-chain transcripts. Both alpha and beta chains were TCR-sequenced in roughly 200 tumor regions, approximately 68 matched nontumor lung samples and approximately 50 PBMC samples obtained at surgery. TCR repertoire features were related to nonsynonymous mutation counts determined by whole-exome sequencing of tumor tissue. In the raw uncorrected reads, each unique combination of TCR and UMI appeared more than ten times on average. The study quantitatively compared TCR alpha and beta repertoires across multiple tumor regions, matched nontumor lung and blood in non-small cell lung cancer. Study-wide conclusions, independent of this receptor: Additional single-cell paired TCR alpha and beta sequencing was considered necessary to confirm, at a functional level, the hypothesis that regional TCRs recognize regional mutations. Ubiquitous expanded tumor TCRs were found in blood more often at tumor resection than at routine follow-up.

The CDR3 spans 14 residues, from the cysteine through the phenylalanine. CDR3 DNA only is kept here, 42 bases in frame from base 1. Per the germline V gene, SGHTA is the CDR1 and FQGNSA is the CDR2. Trimming removed 1 base from V and 6 bases from J; the gene matches leave 4 bases unexplained. The time point label corresponds to: sample taken at primary tumor resection. Whole RNA extracted from tumor and nontumor lung tissue, or from cryopreserved PBMC samples, was used for TCR sequencing without cell sorting. The donors were more than 60 patients from the lung TRACERx cohort who had early-stage, untreated non-small cell lung cancer. Only patients for whom sufficient RNA was available from at least two tumor regions were selected for TCR sequencing. Library preparation was by 5' RACE. The sample was run on a NextSeq 500. In the TCR library protocol, a unique molecular identifier was attached to each TCR cDNA molecule so that PCR and sequencing errors could be corrected. As for the original processing: TCR identification, UMI-based error correction and CDR3 extraction were performed with Decombinator tools. Expanded TCRs were defined as those above a frequency of 2 per 1,000, corresponding to the top 1% of the tumor frequency distribution. Renyi diversity was computed with the R vegan package after each repertoire had been subsampled 100 times to 5,000 TCRs. CDR3 similarity networks were built from amino acid triplet string-kernel similarity, connecting CDR3s with pairwise similarity above 0.82. TCRdb trimmed public reads at Q25 via fastp, called clones via MiXCR and kept in-frame beta chains. Each entry merges the rows of one CDR3 protein and shows their most common DNA and genes. The authors' filters were not applied to this entry. Counted in this sample were roughly 46,000 distinct CDR3 sequences; approximately 10% of them appeared once. The ten largest clones add up to 42% of the sample.

The sequence was obtained from a female donor with early-stage non-small cell lung cancer. In this chain, TRBV7-2 is recombined with TRBJ1-1, and 8 junction bases match TRBD1. The specimen was PBMCs, collected at surgery. The CDR3 loop reads CASSLDRGSAEAFF. The sequence in DNA is TGTGCCAGCAGCTTAGACAGGGGGAGCGCTGAAGCTTTCTTT.